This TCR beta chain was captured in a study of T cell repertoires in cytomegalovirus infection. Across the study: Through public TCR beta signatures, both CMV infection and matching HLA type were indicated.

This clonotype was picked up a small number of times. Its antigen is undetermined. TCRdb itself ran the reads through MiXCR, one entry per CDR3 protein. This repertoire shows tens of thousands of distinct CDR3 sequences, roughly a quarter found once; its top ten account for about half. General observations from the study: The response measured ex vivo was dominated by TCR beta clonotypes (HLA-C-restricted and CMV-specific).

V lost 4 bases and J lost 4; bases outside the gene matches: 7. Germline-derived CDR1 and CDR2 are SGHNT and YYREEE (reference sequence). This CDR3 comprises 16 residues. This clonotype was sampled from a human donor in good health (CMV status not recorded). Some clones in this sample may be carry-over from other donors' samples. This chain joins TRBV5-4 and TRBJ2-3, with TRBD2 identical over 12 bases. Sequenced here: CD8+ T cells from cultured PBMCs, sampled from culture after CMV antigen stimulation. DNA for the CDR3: TGTGCCAGCAGCGGAGGGACTAGCGGGTGGGCAGATACGCAGTATTTT. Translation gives CASSGGTSGWADTQYF.